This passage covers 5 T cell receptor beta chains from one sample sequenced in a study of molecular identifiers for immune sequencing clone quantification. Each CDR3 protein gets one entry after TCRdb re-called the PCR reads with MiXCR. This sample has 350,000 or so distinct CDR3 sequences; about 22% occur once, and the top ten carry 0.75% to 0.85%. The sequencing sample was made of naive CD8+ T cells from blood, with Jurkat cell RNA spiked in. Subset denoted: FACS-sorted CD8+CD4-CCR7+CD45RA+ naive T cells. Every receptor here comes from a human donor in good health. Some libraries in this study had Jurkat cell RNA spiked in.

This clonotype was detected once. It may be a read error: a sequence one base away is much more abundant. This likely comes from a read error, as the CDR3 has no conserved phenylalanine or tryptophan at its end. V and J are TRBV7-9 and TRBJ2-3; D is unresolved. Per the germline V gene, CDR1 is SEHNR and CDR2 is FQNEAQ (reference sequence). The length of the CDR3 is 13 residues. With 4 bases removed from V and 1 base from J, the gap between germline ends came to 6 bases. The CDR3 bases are TGTGCCAGCAGCTCCGAGGGCACAGATACGCAGTATCTT. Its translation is CASSSEGTDTQYL.

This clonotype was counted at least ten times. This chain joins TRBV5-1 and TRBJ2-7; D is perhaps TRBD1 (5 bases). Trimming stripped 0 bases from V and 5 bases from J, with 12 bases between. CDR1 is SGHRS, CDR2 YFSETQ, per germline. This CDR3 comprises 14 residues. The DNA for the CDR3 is TGCGCCAGCAGCTTGGCGCCAGGGTTGGACGAGCAGTACTTC. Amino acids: CASSLAPGLDEQYF.

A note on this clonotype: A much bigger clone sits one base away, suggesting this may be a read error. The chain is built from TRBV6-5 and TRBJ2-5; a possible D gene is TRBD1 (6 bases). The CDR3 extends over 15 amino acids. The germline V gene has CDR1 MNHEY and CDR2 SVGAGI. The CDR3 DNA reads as TGTGCCAGCAGCCATCTCCGGGACATCCAAGAGGCCCAGTACTTC. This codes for CASSHLRDIQEAQYF.

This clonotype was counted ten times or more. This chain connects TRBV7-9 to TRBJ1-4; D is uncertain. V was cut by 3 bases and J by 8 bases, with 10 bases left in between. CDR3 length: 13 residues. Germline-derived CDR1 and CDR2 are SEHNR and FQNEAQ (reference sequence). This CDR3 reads CASSFEPREKLFF. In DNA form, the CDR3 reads TGTGCCAGCAGCTTTGAACCGAGGGAAAAACTGTTTTTT.

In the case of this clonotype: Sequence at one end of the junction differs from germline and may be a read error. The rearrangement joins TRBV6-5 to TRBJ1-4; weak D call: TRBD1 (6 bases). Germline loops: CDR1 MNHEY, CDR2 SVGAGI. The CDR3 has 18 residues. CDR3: CTSSYSVNRVHANEKLFF. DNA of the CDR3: TGTACCAGCAGTTACTCAGTAAACAGGGTCCATGCTAATGAAAAACTGTTTTTT.